A single sample is the source of the 11 T cell receptor beta chains below, sequenced in a study of spatial heterogeneity in lung cancer. The time point here: sample taken at primary tumor resection. Findings and caveats of the study: Intratumoral expanded alpha and beta TCR counts were found to track tumor mutation counts.

TCRdb redid the calling of the 5' RACE reads with MiXCR, one entry per CDR3 protein. The profile shows some 6,300 distinct CDR3 sequences, 1% to 1.5% of them singletons. Antigens of these TCRs are unknown. The sample was lung tumor tissue, taken at surgery. These receptors were taken from a male donor with early-stage non-small cell lung cancer.

This clonotype rates as medium-sized. This chain links TRBV2 with TRBJ1-5; perhaps TRBD1 as D (5 bases). Germline V gene data show CDR1 as SNHLY and CDR2 as FYNNEI. CDR3 length: 14 residues. Trimming took 7 bases from V and 7 from J, leaving 17 bases between them. The chain's CDR3 is CASTQGQGRQPQHF. CDR3 coding DNA: TGTGCCAGCACCCAGGGCCAGGGTCGCCAGCCCCAGCATTTT.

This clonotype has at least ten counts. The chain links TRBV18 to TRBJ2-5; D gene ambiguous. Germline loops: CDR1 KGHSH, CDR2 LQKENI. The CDR3 runs to 15 residues. Trimming removed 4 bases at V and 1 base at J, with 13 bases between. The CDR3 sequence: CASSLYQESQETQYF. The CDR3 nucleotides read TGTGCCAGCTCACTCTACCAAGAAAGCCAAGAGACCCAGTACTTC.

This clonotype was observed at least ten times. The V and J genes are TRBV28 and TRBJ1-2; tentatively, D is TRBD1 (5 bases). Germline-derived CDR1 and CDR2 are MDHEN and SYDVKM. The CDR3 is 15 residues long. Trimming took 1 base from V and 5 from J, leaving 14 bases between them. The CDR3 DNA is TGTGCCAGCAGTTTATCCCAAGGGGAAGGTTATGGCTACACCTTC. This encodes CASSLSQGEGYGYTF.

This clonotype appeared many times. The chain is built from TRBV14 and TRBJ2-2; the D gene is possibly TRBD1 (5 bases). Germline V gene sequence: CDR1 SGHDN, CDR2 FVKESK. V lost 0 bases and J 7 bases, leaving 15 bases between the germline ends. This CDR3 contains 16 residues. This chain's CDR3 is CASSQEVGEGYGELFF. Here the CDR3 DNA reads TGTGCCAGCAGCCAAGAAGTAGGGGAAGGATACGGGGAGCTGTTTTTT. Combining the CDR3 with reference TRBV14 and TRBJ2-2 gives the whole variable domain EAGVTQFPSHSVIEKGQTVTLRCDPISGHDNLYWYRRVMGKEIKFLLHFVKESKQDESGMPNNRFLAERTGGTYSTLKVQPAELEDSGVYFCASSQEVGEGYGELFFGEGSRLTVL.

This clonotype was recorded at least ten times. The J gene is TRBJ2-2, the V gene TRBV20-1, with TRBD2 identical over 10 bases. Germline CDR1 DFQATT, CDR2 SNEGSKA (reference sequence). The CDR3 loop spans 14 amino acids. Trimming took 5 bases from V and 8 from J; bases not matched to a gene: 8. CDR3 DNA: TGCAGTGCTCCCCGAGGAGCGGGGGGGGGGGAGCTGTTTTTT. Amino acids: CSAPRGAGGGELFF.

This clonotype was seen at least ten times. J is TRBJ2-7 and V is TRBV6-5; possible D gene TRBD2, 6 bases. The CDR3 has 14 amino acids. V lost 6 bases to trimming and J lost 0 bases, with 12 bases between them. Germline V lookup: CDR1 MNHEY, CDR2 SVGAGI. The CDR3 nucleotides read TGTGCCAGCAGCAAGGACTATAGCTCCTACGAGCAGTACTTC. Amino acids: CASSKDYSSYEQYF.

This clonotype was seen repeatedly, ten times or more. J is TRBJ1-6 and V is TRBV12-3 or TRBV12-4, with D tentatively TRBD1 (6 bases). This CDR3 has 17 residues. V was cut by 5 bases and J by 0 bases, with 14 bases left in between. The CDR3 bases are TGTGCCAGCAGTCGGGGACACCCGAGCTCCTATAATTCACCCCTCCACTTT. Translating it yields CASSRGHPSSYNSPLHF.

This clonotype was seen ten or more times. The V and J genes are TRBV29-1 and TRBJ2-1; D is unclear. V lost 5 bases to trimming and J lost 4 bases, with 12 bases between them. Germline assignment: CDR1 SQVTM and CDR2 ANQGSEA. This CDR3 contains 13 residues. The CDR3 DNA follows: TGCAGCGTTCGAAACTTCCAATACAATGAGCAGTTCTTC. Amino acids: CSVRNFQYNEQFF.

This clonotype was counted many times. J is TRBJ1-2 and V is TRBV29-1; no definite D call. The CDR3 loop spans 11 amino acids. Germline CDR1 is SQVTM and CDR2 is ANQGSEA. V was cut by 1 base and J by 7 bases, with 7 bases left in between. The CDR3 DNA is TGCAGCGTTGAAGCCGTACGTGGCTACACCTTC. Its protein is CSVEAVRGYTF.

This clonotype was detected ten times or more. The rearrangement uses TRBV20-1 and TRBJ1-2; 7 bases align to TRBD1. CDR3 size: 13 residues. CDR1 is DFQATT, CDR2 SNEGSKA, per germline (reference sequence). The J segment lost 0 bases and the V segment lost 6 bases, leaving 4 bases of the junction unmatched. CDR3 protein: CSATGTANYGYTF. For the CDR3, the DNA is TGCAGTGCAACCGGGACAGCTAACTATGGCTACACCTTC.

This clonotype was recorded many times. The chain employs TRBV19 and TRBJ2-1, with 7 bases matching TRBD2. J gave up 3 bases and V 3 bases, and 8 bases lay outside the gene matches. The CDR3 runs 16 residues. In germline, CDR1 is LNHDA, CDR2 SQIVND (reference sequence). The CDR3 DNA follows: TGTGCCAGTAGTATTGGGGGGGGTGGGAGCTACAATGAGCAGTTCTTC. Protein product: CASSIGGGGSYNEQFF.